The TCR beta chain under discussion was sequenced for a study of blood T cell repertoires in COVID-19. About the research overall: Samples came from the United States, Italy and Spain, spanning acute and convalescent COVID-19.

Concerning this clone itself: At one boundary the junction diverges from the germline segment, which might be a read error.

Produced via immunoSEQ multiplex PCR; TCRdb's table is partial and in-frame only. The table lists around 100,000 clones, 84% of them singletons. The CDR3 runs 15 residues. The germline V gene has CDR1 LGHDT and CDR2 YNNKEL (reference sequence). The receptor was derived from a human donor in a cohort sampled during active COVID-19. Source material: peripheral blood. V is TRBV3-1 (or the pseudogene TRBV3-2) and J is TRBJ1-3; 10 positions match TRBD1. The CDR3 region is CASSQDRTGGSTIYF. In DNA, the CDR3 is TGTGCCAGCAGCCAAGATAGGACAGGGGGAAGCACCATATATTTT.